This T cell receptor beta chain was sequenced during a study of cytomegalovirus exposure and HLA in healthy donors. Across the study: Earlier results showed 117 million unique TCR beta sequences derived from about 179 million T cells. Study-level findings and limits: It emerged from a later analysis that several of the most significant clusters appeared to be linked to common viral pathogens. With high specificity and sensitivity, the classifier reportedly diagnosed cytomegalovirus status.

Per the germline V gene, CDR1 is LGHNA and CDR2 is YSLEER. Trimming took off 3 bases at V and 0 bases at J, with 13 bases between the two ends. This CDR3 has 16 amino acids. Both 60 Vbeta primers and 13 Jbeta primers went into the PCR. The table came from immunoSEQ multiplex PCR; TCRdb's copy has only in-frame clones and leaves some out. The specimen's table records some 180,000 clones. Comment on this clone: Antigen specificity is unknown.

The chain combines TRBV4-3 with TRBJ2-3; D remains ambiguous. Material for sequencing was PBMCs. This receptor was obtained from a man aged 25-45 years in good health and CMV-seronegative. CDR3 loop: CASSQLGYPSTDTQYF. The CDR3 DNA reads TGCGCCAGCAGCCAGCTAGGCTACCCTAGCACAGATACGCAGTATTTT.